Presented here are 4 T cell receptor beta chains from one specimen sequenced in a study of shared clonotypes between healthy human individuals. TCRdb keeps only in-frame clones here, not all; method: immunoSEQ multiplex PCR. Seen here are approximately 1.9 million clones, around 93% observed once, and the top ten hold about 1.7%. CD45RO-negative CD8 cells positively selected for CCR7 made up the naive population, which excluded terminally differentiated effector memory CD45RA+ cells. The sample comprised naive CD8+ T cells from PBMCs. These receptors came from a man between 18 and 35 years old in good health. Some clones in this sample may be carry-over from other donors' samples.

In its sample, this clone was seen a few times. V gene TRBV7-9 combines with J gene TRBJ1-1, with D uncertain. This CDR3 spans 13 amino acids. V lost 5 bases, J lost 2 bases, and 9 bases lay in between. The V gene's germline CDR1 is SEHNR and CDR2 FQNEAQ (reference sequence). The DNA for the CDR3 is TGTGCCAGCAGCAAGGCCCCAAACACTGAAGCTTTCTTT. Amino acids: CASSKAPNTEAFF.

V gene TRBV5-4 combines with J gene TRBJ2-7; 7 bases align to TRBD1. CDR3 length: 14 residues. The junction had 10 bases not matched to a gene; V was cut back by 4 bases and J by 6 bases. Germline V gene lookup returns CDR1 SGHNT and CDR2 YYREEE (reference sequence). CDR3 loop: CASSADRPIGEQYF. The CDR3 nucleotides are TGTGCCAGCAGCGCGGACAGGCCCATCGGCGAGCAGTACTTC.

The chain combines TRBV10-1 with TRBJ2-2; 10 bases agree with TRBD1. The CDR3 length is 17 residues. Germline CDR1 and CDR2: WNHNN and SYGVQD (reference sequence). The V and J ends lost 2 bases and 4 bases, in that order; junction bases with no gene match: 7. The CDR3 loop is CASSEPTRTGGTGELFF. The CDR3 DNA follows: TGCGCCAGCAGTGAGCCTACCCGGACAGGGGGCACCGGGGAGCTGTTTTTT.

The gene calls are TRBV29-1 and TRBJ2-1; the D call may be TRBD1 or TRBD2 (5 bases each). V dropped 6 bases and J dropped 11 bases, with 17 bases sitting between them. This CDR3 has 12 amino acids. The germline CDR1 and CDR2 sequences are SQVTM and ANQGSEA. The CDR3 DNA sequence: TGCAGCGTCCGAGGGGCTCACTTTCAGCAGTTCTTC. Translating it yields CSVRGAHFQQFF.